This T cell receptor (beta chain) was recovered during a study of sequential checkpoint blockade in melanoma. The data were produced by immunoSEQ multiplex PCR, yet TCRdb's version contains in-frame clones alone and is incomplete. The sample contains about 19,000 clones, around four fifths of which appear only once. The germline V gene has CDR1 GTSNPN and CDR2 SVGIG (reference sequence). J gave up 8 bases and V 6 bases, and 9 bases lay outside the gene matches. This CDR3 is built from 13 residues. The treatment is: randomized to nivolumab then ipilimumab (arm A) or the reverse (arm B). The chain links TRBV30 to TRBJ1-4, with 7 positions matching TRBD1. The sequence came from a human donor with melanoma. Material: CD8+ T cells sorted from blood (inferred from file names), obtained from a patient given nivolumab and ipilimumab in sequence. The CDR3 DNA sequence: TGTGCCTGCTCGGGACAGTTAATGGAAAAACTGTTTTTT. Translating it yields CACSGQLMEKLFF. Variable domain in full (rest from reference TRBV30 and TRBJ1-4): SQTIHQWPATLVQPVGSPLSLECTVEGTSNPNLYWYRQAAGRGLQLLFYSVGIGQISSEVPQNLSASRPQDRQFILSSKKLLLSDSGFYLCACSGQLMEKLFFGSGTQLSVL.